The 32 T cell receptor beta chains listed next were all sequenced from one sample in a study of blood T cell repertoires in COVID-19. Data came from immunoSEQ multiplex PCR; TCRdb stores just in-frame clones and leaves some out. The sample shows some 150,000 clones, about four fifths of them seen only once. What was sequenced was peripheral blood. The source is a human donor with acute or convalescent COVID-19. The donor label of this sample is uncertain.

The genes are TRBV29-1 and TRBJ2-1, with a weak D call TRBD1 (6 bases). Germline V gene sequence: CDR1 SQVTM, CDR2 ANQGSEA. The V end lost 6 bases, the J end lost 7 bases, and 16 bases lay between the germline ends. The CDR3 is made up of 13 amino acids. The CDR3 sequence: CSVPSTGWNEQFF. In nucleotides, the CDR3 is TGCAGCGTACCCTCAACAGGGTGGAATGAGCAGTTCTTC.

This clone appeared a single time. This sequence joins TRBV5-5 and TRBJ2-1; 8 nucleotides agree with TRBD1. V dropped 4 bases and J dropped 4; count of bases not matched to a gene: 7. From germline, CDR1 is SGHKS and CDR2 YYEKEE (reference sequence). CDR3 size: 15 residues. CDR3 bases: TGTGCCAGCAGCCCAGGACAGGGATTTTACAATGAGCAGTTCTTC. As protein: CASSPGQGFYNEQFF.

This clone has a handful of counts. The genes are TRBV5-4 and TRBJ2-2; the match to TRBD1 covers 11 bases. The CDR3 spans 15 residues. V trimming: 4 bases; J trimming: 4 bases; junction bases outside the gene matches: 3. CDR1 is SGHNT and CDR2 is YYREEE in the germline V gene (reference sequence). The CDR3 DNA reads TGTGCCAGCAGCCCCGGACAGGGGGCCACCGGGGAGCTGTTTTTT. Translated: CASSPGQGATGELFF. Full variable domain (rest looked up from reference TRBV5-4 and TRBJ2-2): ETGVTQSPTHLIKTRGQQVTLRCSSQSGHNTVSWYQQALGQGPQFIFQYYREEENGRGNFPPRFSGLQFPNYSSELNVNALELDDSALYLCASSPGQGATGELFFGEGSRLTVL.

This rearrangement joins TRBV7-9 to TRBJ1-1, with a possible D match to TRBD1 (6 bases). V was clipped by 3 bases and J by 5 bases, with 16 bases between them. The CDR3 totals 15 residues. Germline loops: CDR1 SEHNR, CDR2 FQNEAQ (reference sequence). This CDR3 reads CASSLGGGGRTEAFF. The CDR3 bases are TGTGCCAGCAGCTTGGGGGGAGGGGGACGAACTGAAGCTTTCTTT.

The V gene is TRBV9, the J gene TRBJ1-1; D might be TRBD1 (5 bases). The CDR3 runs to 15 residues. Germline CDR1 is SGDLS and CDR2 is YYNGEE. V lost 0 bases and J 2 bases, leaving 11 bases between the germline ends. The CDR3 DNA follows: TGTGCCAGCAGCGTAGGTGCAGGGATAAACACTGAAGCTTTCTTT. Protein product: CASSVGAGINTEAFF.

The chain carries TRBV25-1 and TRBJ2-5, with D possibly being TRBD1 (6 bases). CDR1 and CDR2 from the germline V gene are MGHDK and SYGVNS. Trimming left V 6 bases short and J 2 bases short, with 7 bases between. This CDR3 has 12 residues. CDR3: CASRRGQETQYF. The CDR3, as DNA: TGTGCCAGCAGAAGGGGGCAAGAGACCCAGTACTTC.

There are a few counts of this clone. This chain uses TRBV10-3 with TRBJ1-1; 10 bases match TRBD1. V trimming: 5 bases; J trimming: 5 bases; junction bases outside the gene matches: 5. This CDR3 comprises 14 residues. In germline, CDR1 is ENHRY, CDR2 SYGVKD. CDR3 sequence (DNA): TGTGCCATCAGTCGGACAGGGGGTTATACTGAAGCTTTCTTT. Protein sequence: CAISRTGGYTEAFF.

The chain couples TRBV6-5 to TRBJ1-2; D unclear. The CDR3 is 12 residues long. Trimming stripped 5 bases from V and 9 bases from J, with 13 bases between. Germline lookup yields CDR1 MNHEY and CDR2 SVGAGI. Here the CDR3 reads CASSPGSESYTF. The DNA for the CDR3 is TGTGCCAGCAGTCCTGGGAGTGAGAGCTACACCTTC.

The CDR3 nucleotides read TGTGCCAGCAGCTTGGAGAGGCGGTCACCCCTCCACTTT. As protein: CASSLERRSPLHF. The chain employs TRBV5-8 and TRBJ1-6; no definite D call. The CDR3 spans 13 residues. Trimming pared 0 bases from V and 10 bases from J, leaving 8 bases between. Germline-derived CDR1 and CDR2 are SGHTS and YDEGEE.

This rearrangement joins TRBV27 to TRBJ2-7; 7 bases align to TRBD1. CDR3 length equals 15 residues. The junction had 12 bases not matched to a gene; V was cut back by 7 bases and J by 3 bases. Germline assignment: CDR1 MNHEY and CDR2 SMNVEV (reference sequence). CDR3 sequence: CASTLSDRVLYEQYF. CDR3 bases: TGTGCCAGCACCCTCAGTGACAGGGTACTCTACGAGCAGTACTTC.

This clone was seen only once. The chain joins TRBV7-3 to TRBJ2-3, with D possibly matching TRBD2 (6 bases). This CDR3 contains 14 residues. Germline CDR1 is SGHTA and CDR2 is FQGTGA. Trimming stripped 5 bases from V and 6 bases from J, with 15 bases between. For the CDR3, the DNA is TGTGCCAGCAGCAAAGGATCTAGCGCGGATACGCAGTATTTT. Translation: CASSKGSSADTQYF. The full variable domain, with the rest looked up from reference TRBV7-3 and TRBJ2-3, is GAGVSQTPSNKVTEKGKYVELRCDPISGHTALYWYRQSLGQGPEFLIYFQGTGAADDSGLPNDRFFAVRPEGSVSTLKIQRTERGDSAVYLCASSKGSSADTQYFGPGTRLTVL.

This sequence joins TRBV5-1 and TRBJ2-2; D perhaps matches TRBD1 (5 bases). Germline CDR1 SGHRS, CDR2 YFSETQ. V gave up 4 bases and J gave up 3 bases, with 10 bases separating them. The CDR3 is made up of 14 amino acids. CDR3 sequence: CASSRLTDTGELFF. In DNA, the CDR3 is TGCGCCAGCAGCCGACTGACAGACACCGGGGAGCTGTTTTTT.

This clone turned up a few times. The J gene is TRBJ1-1, the V gene TRBV4-1, with D possibly TRBD1 on 6 matching bases. The CDR3 sequence is 14 residues long. Germline V lookup: CDR1 MGHRA, CDR2 YSYEKL. V was clipped by 3 bases and J by 2 bases, with 10 bases between them. The CDR3 reads CASSHTTGNTEAFF. The CDR3 region has the DNA TGCGCCAGCAGCCACACGACAGGAAACACTGAAGCTTTCTTT.

This clone was recorded once. The genes are TRBV4-2 and TRBJ2-3; D perhaps matches TRBD1 (6 bases). Germline V gene lookup returns CDR1 LGHNA and CDR2 YNFKEQ. The CDR3 is 16 residues long. The ends were cut back, 1 base at V and 2 bases at J, with 13 bases in the middle. The CDR3 bases are TGTGCCAGCAGCCAAGGGCAAGGGGACATCACAGATACGCAGTATTTT. The encoded protein is CASSQGQGDITDTQYF.

V is TRBV24-1 and J is TRBJ1-5; 7 nucleotides match TRBD1. CDR3 length: 15 residues. V lost 3 bases, J lost 4 bases, and 5 bases stayed unmatched. Germline V CDR1 and CDR2: KGHDR, SFDVKD. CDR3 in amino acids: CATSDPDRPNQPQHF. The DNA for the CDR3 is TGTGCCACCAGTGATCCGGACAGGCCTAATCAGCCCCAGCATTTT.

V and J are TRBV6-5 and TRBJ2-3, with 13 bases lining up with TRBD2. The length of the CDR3 is 15 residues. Germline CDR1 is MNHEY and CDR2 is SVGAGI. The V segment lost 5 bases and the J segment 4 bases; nucleotides outside the gene matches: 3. CDR3 bases: TGTGCCAGCAGTACTAGCGGGGGGGTGTCAGATACGCAGTATTTT. It specifies CASSTSGGVSDTQYF.

The gene calls are TRBV7-9 and TRBJ1-2; 7 bases line up with TRBD1. The trim removed 4 bases at V and 5 bases at J, leaving 16 bases unmatched. CDR3 length: 17 residues. Germline CDR1 reads SEHNR; CDR2 reads FQNEAQ (reference sequence). The CDR3 DNA follows: TGTGCCAGCAGCTCTACCCAAACGTTTCAGGGGGTGTATGGCTACACCTTC. Translating it yields CASSSTQTFQGVYGYTF.

The table lists this clone with a few counts. The genes are TRBV27 and TRBJ1-3, with 11 nucleotides matching TRBD1. Looked up from germline, CDR1 is MNHEY and CDR2 is SMNVEV (reference sequence). J gave up 10 bases and V 4 bases, and 3 bases lay outside the gene matches. There are 13 residues in the CDR3. The CDR3 DNA is TGTGCCAGCAGTTACCGGGACAGGGGGACCATATATTTT. As protein: CASSYRDRGTIYF.

The rearrangement joins TRBV6-6 to TRBJ2-7; the D gene is possibly TRBD1 (5 bases). The CDR3 spans 14 residues. Trimming left V 2 bases short and J 4 bases short, with 12 bases between. Germline CDR1 and CDR2: MNHNY and SVGAGI (reference sequence). The DNA for the CDR3 is TGTGCCAGCAGTTACGGGCAGGGATTTTACGAGCAGTACGTC. As protein: CASSYGQGFYEQYV.

V gene TRBV7-2 combines with J gene TRBJ1-3, with D tentatively TRBD1 (5 bases). Trimming pared 5 bases from V and 0 bases from J, leaving 11 bases between. The germline V gene has CDR1 SGHTA and CDR2 FQGNSA. The CDR3 is 15 amino acids. CDR3 bases: TGTGCCAGCAGCCCCGACAGCTCCTCTGGAAACACCATATATTTT. Translation: CASSPDSSSGNTIYF.

The chain joins TRBV5-6 to TRBJ1-4; D is perhaps TRBD1 (6 bases). There are 16 residues in the CDR3. The germline V gene encodes CDR1 SGHDT and CDR2 YYEEEE. V shed 2 bases and J shed 6 bases, with 17 bases lying between them. For the CDR3, the DNA is TGTGCCAGCAGCTTTTCCCCGGGACAAGGATATGAAAAACTGTTTTTT. The encoded protein is CASSFSPGQGYEKLFF.

The V and J genes are TRBV7-2 and TRBJ1-1; TRBD1 is a possible D gene (6 bases). The CDR3 covers 14 residues. V dropped 7 bases and J dropped 5 bases, with 17 bases sitting between them. Germline V gene data show CDR1 as SGHTA and CDR2 as FQGNSA. The CDR3: CASTHRVGWTEAFF. The CDR3 nucleotides read TGTGCCAGCACTCACAGGGTAGGGTGGACTGAAGCTTTCTTT. The whole variable domain, remainder taken from reference TRBV7-2 and TRBJ1-1, is GAGVSQSPSNKVTEKGKDVELRCDPISGHTALYWYRQSLGQGLEFLIYFQGNSAPDKSGLPSDRFSAERTGGSVSTLTIQRTQQEDSAVYLCASTHRVGWTEAFFGQGTRLTVV.

CDR3 in amino acids: CASSPGTGGMNEQFF. CDR3 DNA: TGTGCCAGCTCACCCGGGACAGGGGGCATGAATGAGCAGTTCTTC. J is TRBJ2-1 and V is TRBV18; 12 nucleotides line up with TRBD1. CDR3 size: 15 residues. The germline CDR1 and CDR2 sequences are KGHSH and LQKENI. J gave up 7 bases and V 3 bases, and 4 bases lay outside the gene matches.

The V and J genes are TRBV12-3 or TRBV12-4 and TRBJ1-5; D perhaps matches TRBD1 (6 bases). The CDR3 is 13 amino acids. The V end was cut by 8 bases, the J end by 5 bases, with 13 bases between. CDR3 DNA sequence: TGTGCCAGCGTCCAACAGGGCCATCAGCCCCAGCATTTT. It is translated as CASVQQGHQPQHF.

The V call is TRBV9, the J call TRBJ1-1; TRBD1 aligns across 7 bases. The V and J ends lost 4 bases and 5 bases, in that order; junction bases with no gene match: 8. Per germline, CDR1 SGDLS and CDR2 YYNGEE. CDR3 length: 14 residues. CDR3 coding DNA: TGTGCCAGCAGCCCCAAAGACAGGGCTACTGAAGCTTTCTTT. Its translation: CASSPKDRATEAFF.

This chain links TRBV5-5 with TRBJ2-7; 9 nucleotides match TRBD1. V gave up 0 bases and J gave up 2 bases; unmatched junction bases: 3. CDR1 SGHKS and CDR2 YYEKEE come from the germline V gene (reference sequence). CDR3 length equals 15 residues. CDR3 DNA: TGTGCCAGCAGCTTGGGACAGGGGGTACCCTACGAGCAGTACTTC. Translation gives CASSLGQGVPYEQYF.

The CDR3 DNA follows: TGTGCCAGTAGTTTCTGGACAGGGGAAACCTACGAGCAGTACTTC. This translates into CASSFWTGETYEQYF. The rearrangement uses TRBV19 and TRBJ2-7; TRBD1 agrees at 9 bases. The CDR3 has 15 residues. CDR1 and CDR2 from the germline V gene are LNHDA and SQIVND (reference sequence). Trimming cost V 5 bases and J 2 bases; bases outside gene matches: 7.

This chain joins TRBV12-3 or TRBV12-4 and TRBJ1-2; 7 bases are shared with TRBD1. The CDR3 is 13 amino acids. V shed 7 bases and J 5 bases; nucleotides not matched to a gene: 7. The CDR3 loop reads CASTQGMWYGYTF. The CDR3, as DNA: TGTGCCAGCACACAGGGGATGTGGTATGGCTACACCTTC.

J is TRBJ1-6 and V is TRBV12-5, with no clear D. Trimming left V 6 bases short and J 2 bases short, with 17 bases between. CDR1 is LGHNT, CDR2 FRNRAP, per germline. The CDR3 consists of 17 residues. The CDR3 DNA follows: TGTGCTAGTGGCTTTGGAGGGAGGGTTCCCTATAATTCACCCCTCCACTTT. Amino acid sequence: CASGFGGRVPYNSPLHF.

V gene TRBV4-1 combines with J gene TRBJ2-2; unclear D gene. CDR1 and CDR2 from the germline V gene are MGHRA and YSYEKL. The CDR3 is 15 residues long. V was clipped by 1 base and J by 1 base, with 7 bases between them. CDR3: CASSQVLLNTGELFF. The DNA of the CDR3 is TGCGCCAGCAGCCAAGTTCTACTGAACACCGGGGAGCTGTTTTTT.

The chain employs TRBV12-3 or TRBV12-4 and TRBJ1-1; tentative D call: TRBD1 (6 bases). The CDR3 sequence is 13 residues long. V was shortened by 4 bases and J by 5 bases, with 11 bases between the two germline ends. This chain's CDR3 is CASSSGQGTEAFF. In DNA, the CDR3 is TGTGCCAGCAGTTCTGGGCAGGGGACTGAAGCTTTCTTT.

The chain links TRBV12-3 or TRBV12-4 to TRBJ2-7; D unclear. Deletions cut 6 bases from V and 2 bases from J, with 8 bases between. There are 12 residues in the CDR3. The CDR3 is CASRTPPYEQYF. The CDR3 DNA follows: TGTGCCAGCAGAACTCCTCCCTACGAGCAGTACTTC.